This T cell receptor beta chain was profiled in a study of early T cells in non-severe SARS-CoV-2 infection. Study as a whole: Chains stayed unpaired after sequencing of bulk RNA from unsorted whole blood.

Each single cDNA molecule received a unique molecular identifier. TCRdb ran MiXCR on the 5' RACE reads and lists one entry per CDR3 protein. Here the sample spans 45,000 to 55,000 distinct CDR3 sequences, 9.5% to 13% being singletons. Broader study findings: Anti-spike CD8 responses were favored by VDJdb matching, which missed private and CD4 specificities.

V gave up 4 bases and J gave up 6 bases; unmatched junction bases: 9. The CDR3 spans 15 residues. The germline V gene has CDR1 SGHRS and CDR2 YFSETQ. As concerns this clonotype: Its antigen is unknown.

The sequenced sample was whole blood. J is TRBJ2-3 and V is TRBV5-1; 9 positions match TRBD2. The receptor was derived from an adult who was a healthcare worker with PCR-confirmed SARS-CoV-2 infection or an uninfected control (not recorded which). The CDR3 sequence is CASSTGTSHEDTQYF. For the CDR3, the DNA is TGCGCCAGCAGCACCGGGACTAGCCACGAGGATACGCAGTATTTT. The whole variable domain, filled in from reference TRBV5-1 and TRBJ2-3, reads KAGVTQTPRYLIKTRGQQVTLSCSPISGHRSVSWYQQTPGQGLQFLFEYFSETQRNKGNFPGRFSGRQFSNSRSEMNVSTLELGDSALYLCASSTGTSHEDTQYFGPGTRLTVL.